This passage covers 30 T cell receptor beta chains from one sample sequenced in a study of T cell responses to AZD1222 COVID-19 vaccine (dated by TCRdb to 2020 to 2023). The time point label, as the study defines it: baseline before first vaccination. The library came from the immunoSEQ multiplex PCR assay. TCRdb stores this immuneACCESS table with in-frame sequences only. Part of the clones is absent; in the studies checked, under half of the shortfall reflects unresolved V genes, and no reason is known for the rest. The sample table lists tens of thousands of clones, around 73% of them with a count of one. Clones ranked in the top ten supply more than 20% of the sample. The sample here was peripheral blood, taken on day 0 of AZD1222 vaccination. The source is an adult in good health.

The chain is built from TRBV4-1 and TRBJ2-7; TRBD1 matches at 9 bases. CDR1 is MGHRA, CDR2 YSYEKL, per germline. The CDR3 runs to 15 residues. V was clipped by 0 bases and J by 7 bases; unmatched bases: 7. CDR3 sequence (DNA): TGCGCCAGCAGCCAAGATCGGGACAGGGCTCGGGAGCAGTACTTC. Protein: CASSQDRDRAREQYF.

V is TRBV2 and J is TRBJ2-7; 7 bases match TRBD1. Germline CDR1 reads SNHLY; CDR2 reads FYNNEI. The length of the CDR3 is 14 residues. The V and J ends lost 0 bases and 8 bases, in that order; junction bases with no gene match: 7. The DNA of the CDR3 is TGTGCCAGCAGTGAAGCAGGGGGCCCTGGGAAGCAGTACTTC. The encoded protein is CASSEAGGPGKQYF. Full variable domain (rest looked up from reference TRBV2 and TRBJ2-7): EPEVTQTPSHQVTQMGQEVILRCVPISNHLYFYWYRQILGQKVEFLVSFYNNEISEKSEIFDDQFSVERPDGSNFTLKIRSTKLEDSAMYFCASSEAGGPGKQYFGPGTRLTVT.

This clone was seen a single time. The genes are TRBV5-1 and TRBJ1-2; no firm D call. Germline V lookup: CDR1 SGHRS, CDR2 YFSETQ. V was shortened by 0 bases and J by 4 bases, with 13 bases between the two germline ends. This CDR3 is built from 15 residues. DNA for the CDR3: TGCGCCAGCAGCTTGGCGGGGTCCGACTCCTATGGCTACACCTTC. This gives the protein CASSLAGSDSYGYTF.

The V call is TRBV7-2, the J call TRBJ2-7, with D tentatively TRBD2 (6 bases). Trimming stripped 1 base from V and 3 bases from J, with 13 bases between. The CDR3 loop spans 15 amino acids. Germline V gene lookup returns CDR1 SGHTA and CDR2 FQGNSA. As DNA, the CDR3 is TGTGCCAGCAGCTTAGTATTAGCGGTCTACTACGAGCAGTACTTC. This translates into CASSLVLAVYYEQYF. Drawing the rest from reference TRBV7-2 and TRBJ2-7, the complete variable domain is GAGVSQSPSNKVTEKGKDVELRCDPISGHTALYWYRQSLGQGLEFLIYFQGNSAPDKSGLPSDRFSAERTGGSVSTLTIQRTQQEDSAVYLCASSLVLAVYYEQYFGPGTRLTVT.

This chain uses TRBV28 with TRBJ1-1; TRBD1 matches 9 bases. This CDR3 is built from 14 residues. The V gene's germline CDR1 is MDHEN and CDR2 SYDVKM. V shed 9 bases and J 9 bases; nucleotides not matched to a gene: 14. As DNA, the CDR3 is TGTGCCAGTTTTTCAACAGGGGGCTTATCTCAAGCTTTCTTT. Protein: CASFSTGGLSQAFF.

V is TRBV5-4 and J is TRBJ1-2, with D possibly matching TRBD1 (6 bases). The CDR3 is 14 residues long. Trimming shortened V by 4 bases and J by 8 bases, and 18 bases separated the two germline ends. CDR1 is SGHNT, CDR2 YYREEE, per germline (reference sequence). The DNA of the CDR3 is TGTGCCAGCAGCCCGGCGGAGGGGGGATACGGCTACACCTTC. Translated: CASSPAEGGYGYTF.

This clone appeared a single time. The chain combines TRBV7-9 with TRBJ1-2, with D tentatively TRBD1 (5 bases). The V gene lost 7 bases and the J gene lost 5 bases, with 11 bases spanning the gap. Germline V gene data show CDR1 as SEHNR and CDR2 as FQNEAQ (reference sequence). The CDR3 is 12 residues long. CDR3: CASNTGTYGYTF. CDR3 nucleotides: TGTGCCAGCAACACTGGGACTTATGGCTACACCTTC.

This clone has just one count. The gene calls are TRBV30 and TRBJ1-3; unclear D gene. Germline V gives CDR1 GTSNPN, CDR2 SVGIG (reference sequence). This CDR3 spans 15 amino acids. V lost 3 bases, J lost 0 bases, and 12 bases lay in between. CDR3 sequence (DNA): TGTGCCTGGAGCCGAGGACTTCTCTCTGGAAACACCATATATTTT. Its protein is CAWSRGLLSGNTIYF.

J is TRBJ2-3 and V is TRBV24-1; 10 nucleotides line up with TRBD2. The junction had 6 bases not matched to a gene; V was cut back by 3 bases and J by 7 bases. The CDR3 loop spans 15 amino acids. CDR1 KGHDR and CDR2 SFDVKD come from the germline V gene. CDR3 DNA: TGTGCCACCAGTGATCGTAGCGGGAGGCTAAATACGCAGTATTTT. Its translation: CATSDRSGRLNTQYF.

The V call is TRBV4-2, the J call TRBJ2-7; TRBD2 agrees at 11 bases. With V trimmed by 3 bases and J by 7 bases, 11 bases remained unmatched. The CDR3 totals 16 residues. CDR1 is LGHNA and CDR2 is YNFKEQ in the germline V gene. CDR3 loop: CASSQYGTSGTGEQYF. In nucleotides, the CDR3 is TGTGCCAGCAGCCAGTACGGGACTAGCGGAACGGGGGAGCAGTACTTC.

The genes are TRBV5-6 and TRBJ2-5, with D perhaps TRBD1 (6 bases). The CDR3 runs to 16 residues. Germline lookup yields CDR1 SGHDT and CDR2 YYEEEE. V dropped 4 bases and J dropped 5 bases, with 21 bases sitting between them. CDR3 nucleotide sequence: TGTGCCAGCAGCGCGATAGATTTTCGGACAGTGGAGACCCAGTACTTC. It translates to CASSAIDFRTVETQYF.

The chain uses TRBV30 and TRBJ2-7; 7 bases match TRBD1. CDR1 and CDR2 (germline): GTSNPN, SVGIG (reference sequence). The CDR3 runs to 14 residues. Unmatched junction bases numbered 6, after V lost 1 base and J lost 3 bases. CDR3 sequence: CAWSDRGYLYEQYF. CDR3 coding DNA: TGTGCCTGGAGTGACAGGGGCTACCTCTACGAGCAGTACTTC.

The chain joins TRBV18 to TRBJ2-3; D ambiguous. Germline V gives CDR1 KGHSH, CDR2 LQKENI. V lost 1 base and J lost 4, with 3 bases in between. This CDR3 has 12 amino acids. The CDR3 sequence is CASSPRADTQYF. In nucleotides, the CDR3 is TGTGCCAGCTCACCACGGGCAGATACGCAGTATTTT.

The chain has TRBV21-1 and TRBJ2-2. TRBV21-1 is tagged as a pseudogene. CDR3 length equals 16 residues. Here the CDR3 reads CASRRCQREGSGELFF. CDR3 DNA sequence: TGTGCCAGCAGGAGATGCCAGAGAGAGGGGAGCGGGGAGCTGTTTTTT.

V and J are TRBV30 and TRBJ2-3, with a weak D call TRBD2 (5 bases). The length of the CDR3 is 15 residues. Deletions cut 3 bases from V and 2 bases from J, with 15 bases between. The V gene's germline CDR1 is GTSNPN and CDR2 SVGIG (reference sequence). The CDR3 here is CAWREFRGDTDTQYF. In DNA form, the CDR3 reads TGTGCCTGGAGAGAGTTCCGGGGAGACACAGATACGCAGTATTTT. Together with reference TRBV30 and TRBJ2-3, the CDR3 gives the full variable domain: SQTIHQWPATLVQPVGSPLSLECTVEGTSNPNLYWYRQAAGRGLQLLFYSVGIGQISSEVPQNLSASRPQDRQFILSSKKLLLSDSGFYLCAWREFRGDTDTQYFGPGTRLTVL.

On this clone: Sequence at one end of the junction differs from germline and may be a read error. This rearrangement joins TRBV20-1 to TRBJ2-7; D might be TRBD2 (6 bases). Per the germline V gene, CDR1 is DFQATT and CDR2 is SNEGSKA (reference sequence). This CDR3 is 9 amino acids long. In DNA form, the CDR3 reads TGCAGTGCTAGCACTAGCAGATGCTTC. This sequence encodes CSASTSRCF.

CDR3 DNA: TGTGCCAGCAGCCGAAGTCGGACAGGTATGAACACTGAAGCTTTCTTT. It encodes CASSRSRTGMNTEAFF. This chain connects TRBV11-3 to TRBJ1-1; 7 bases are shared with TRBD1. With V trimmed by 5 bases and J by 0 bases, 9 bases remained unmatched. The CDR3 is made up of 16 amino acids. Germline CDR1 is SGHNT and CDR2 is YENEEA. Full variable domain (remainder filled in from reference TRBV11-3 and TRBJ1-1): EAGVVQSPRYKIIEKKQPVAFWCNPISGHNTLYWYLQNLGQGPELLIRYENEEAVDDSQLPKDRFSAERLKGVDSTLKIQPAELGDSAVYLCASSRSRTGMNTEAFFGQGTRLTVV.

V gene TRBV30 combines with J gene TRBJ2-3; D remains unclear. Trimming shortened V by 2 bases and J by 0 bases, and 6 bases separated the two germline ends. Germline CDR1 reads GTSNPN; CDR2 reads SVGIG (reference sequence). This CDR3 has 13 residues. CDR3 sequence reads: CAWSRVSTDTQYF. The CDR3 DNA reads TGTGCCTGGAGTCGGGTCAGCACAGATACGCAGTATTTT.

The chain combines TRBV25-1 with TRBJ2-7; 7 bases agree with TRBD1. Germline CDR1 and CDR2: MGHDK and SYGVNS. This CDR3 is 16 amino acids long. V lost 6 bases to trimming and J lost 0 bases; unmatched junction nucleotides: 11. The CDR3 loop reads CASSPPTTGNSYEQYF. The CDR3 DNA reads TGTGCCAGCAGCCCCCCGACGACAGGGAACTCCTACGAGCAGTACTTC.

The rearrangement uses TRBV6-1 and TRBJ1-6, with a weak D call TRBD1 (5 bases). Trimming shortened V by 2 bases and J by 10 bases, and 15 bases separated the two germline ends. The CDR3 has 15 residues. Germline CDR1 and CDR2: MNHNS and SASEGT. The CDR3, as DNA: TGTGCCAGCAGTGAACTGCAGGGAGGAGGGTCACCCCTCCACTTT. This gives the protein CASSELQGGGSPLHF.

This clone was recorded a few times. V is TRBV5-4 and J is TRBJ2-3, with TRBD2 identical over 12 bases. CDR1 and CDR2 from the germline V gene are SGHNT and YYREEE (reference sequence). J was trimmed by 5 bases and V by 3 bases; bases with no gene match: 4. The CDR3 is 15 amino acids. CDR3 sequence: CASSSTSGSGDTQYF. In DNA form, the CDR3 reads TGTGCCAGCAGCTCGACTAGCGGGAGTGGAGATACGCAGTATTTT.

This sequence joins TRBV5-1 and TRBJ2-1; maybe TRBD2 (6 bases). The CDR3 length is 15 residues. V was pared by 1 base and J by 0 bases, with 8 bases between. Germline V lookup: CDR1 SGHRS, CDR2 YFSETQ. As DNA, the CDR3 is TGCGCCAGCAGCTTGTTAGCGGTCTCCTACAATGAGCAGTTCTTC. Protein sequence: CASSLLAVSYNEQFF.

V gene TRBV7-2 combines with J gene TRBJ2-7, with 9 nucleotides matching TRBD1. This CDR3 contains 15 residues. V was pared by 6 bases and J by 3 bases, with 9 bases of the junction left unmatched. The germline V gene has CDR1 SGHTA and CDR2 FQGNSA. CDR3 sequence reads: CASRTEPGQGYEQYF. CDR3 bases: TGTGCCAGCAGAACAGAGCCGGGACAGGGCTACGAGCAGTACTTC.

The chain recombines TRBV12-3 or TRBV12-4 with TRBJ1-2; D might be TRBD1 (5 bases). V lost 3 bases and J lost 6, with 11 bases in between. CDR3 length: 13 amino acids. Written as DNA, the CDR3 is TGTGCCAGCAGTTTCTCGGCAGGGAATGGCTACACCTTC. Protein sequence: CASSFSAGNGYTF.

The chain employs TRBV28 and TRBJ1-2; weak D call: TRBD1 (5 bases). The V end lost 0 bases, the J end lost 8 bases, and 16 bases lay between the germline ends. Germline lookup yields CDR1 MDHEN and CDR2 SYDVKM. The CDR3 is made up of 15 amino acids. The CDR3 here is CASSLWDNQAEGYTF. The CDR3 DNA follows: TGTGCCAGCAGTTTATGGGACAACCAGGCGGAGGGCTACACCTTC.

The rearrangement joins TRBV19 to TRBJ2-2, with D hard to call. The CDR3 runs to 15 residues. Germline CDR1 is LNHDA and CDR2 is SQIVND (reference sequence). The V end was cut by 7 bases, the J end by 2 bases, with 14 bases between. The CDR3 region is CASKEILLNTGELFF. As DNA, the CDR3 is TGTGCCAGTAAGGAGATTCTTTTAAACACCGGGGAGCTGTTTTTT. The variable domain in full, completed from reference TRBV19 and TRBJ2-2, reads DGGITQSPKYLFRKEGQNVTLSCEQNLNHDAMYWYRQDPGQGLRLIYYSQIVNDFQKGDIAEGYSVSREKKESFPLTVTSAQKNPTAFYLCASKEILLNTGELFFGEGSRLTVL.

The chain is built from TRBV30 and TRBJ2-1, with D perhaps matching TRBD1 (5 bases). This CDR3 is 13 amino acids long. Trimming took 4 bases from V and 9 from J, leaving 16 bases between them. Germline CDR1 is GTSNPN and CDR2 is SVGIG (reference sequence). The CDR3 here is CAWMGQGVGEQFF. CDR3 sequence (DNA): TGTGCCTGGATGGGGCAGGGTGTGGGTGAGCAGTTCTTC.

V and J are TRBV5-6 and TRBJ2-1, with 12 positions matching TRBD2. In germline, CDR1 is SGHDT, CDR2 YYEEEE. This CDR3 is built from 17 residues. Trimming at V came to 0 bases and at J to 8 bases, leaving 9 bases not matched to a gene. CDR3 protein: CASSLVVLAGGPHEQFF. The CDR3 bases are TGTGCCAGCAGCTTGGTCGTGCTAGCGGGAGGGCCGCATGAGCAGTTCTTC.

The chain is built from TRBV6-2 or TRBV6-3 and TRBJ1-2, with 8 bases identical to TRBD1. In germline, CDR1 is MNHEY, CDR2 SVGEGT. The length of the CDR3 is 14 residues. V shed 5 bases and J 2 bases; nucleotides not matched to a gene: 4. CDR3 region: CASSVRQGNYGYTF. In DNA, the CDR3 is TGTGCCAGCAGTGTCCGACAGGGGAACTATGGCTACACCTTC.

The rearrangement uses TRBV24-1 and TRBJ1-5; tentative D call: TRBD1 (5 bases). Germline V gene lookup returns CDR1 KGHDR and CDR2 SFDVKD. Trimming removed 3 bases at V and 16 bases at J, with 18 bases between. The CDR3 is made up of 13 amino acids. CDR3 sequence reads: CATSDAGFGPKHF. The CDR3 nucleotides are TGTGCCACCAGTGATGCAGGGTTCGGCCCCAAACATTTT.